The entry that follows covers one TCR beta chain sequence. The data stem from a study of T cell changes during pregnancy in multiple sclerosis. Trimming stripped 2 bases from V and 5 bases from J, with 6 bases between. Germline CDR1 and CDR2: MNHEY and SVGAGI. The CDR3 runs to 12 residues. Repertoires were generated with immunoSEQ multiplex PCR, while TCRdb's copy carries only in-frame clones and drops some. The data hold about 77,000 clones, with approximately 89% observed a single time. The chain combines TRBV6-5 with TRBJ1-1, with unresolved D. The material sequenced was peripheral blood, taken before pregnancy. This sequence originates from a female donor with multiple sclerosis, enrolled in a pregnancy study. This CDR3 is CASSYRVTEAFF. The CDR3 nucleotides read TGTGCCAGCAGTTACCGGGTTACTGAAGCTTTCTTT.